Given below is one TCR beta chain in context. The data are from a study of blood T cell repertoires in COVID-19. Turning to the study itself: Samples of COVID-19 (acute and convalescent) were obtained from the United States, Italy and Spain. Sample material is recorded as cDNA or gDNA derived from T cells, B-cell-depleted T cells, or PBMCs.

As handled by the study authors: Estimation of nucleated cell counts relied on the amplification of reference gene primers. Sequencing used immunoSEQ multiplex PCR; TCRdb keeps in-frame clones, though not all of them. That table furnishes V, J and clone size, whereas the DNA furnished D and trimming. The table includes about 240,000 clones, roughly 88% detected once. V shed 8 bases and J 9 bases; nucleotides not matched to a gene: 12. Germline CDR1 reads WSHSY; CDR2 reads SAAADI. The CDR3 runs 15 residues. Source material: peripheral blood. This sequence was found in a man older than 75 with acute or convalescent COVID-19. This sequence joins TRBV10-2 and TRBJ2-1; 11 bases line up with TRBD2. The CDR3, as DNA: TGCGCCAGCGGGGCTTTAGCGGGGGGGCCAGGTGAGCAGTTCTTC. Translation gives CASGALAGGPGEQFF.